This T cell receptor beta chain was sequenced in a study of spatial heterogeneity in lung cancer. This CDR3 spans 15 amino acids. Trimming cost V 5 bases and J 1 base; bases outside gene matches: 1. Germline V CDR1 and CDR2: SNHLY, FYNNEI. This clonotype was observed a few times. Its matching antigen is unknown. Study-wide results and limits: There were more appearances of ubiquitous expanded tumor TCRs in blood at resection than at follow-up.

Time point specified: sample taken at primary tumor resection. Whole RNA from tumor, nontumor lung or frozen PBMC was sequenced unsorted. The presence of a unique molecular identifier marked each TCR cDNA molecule. One entry per CDR3 protein results from TCRdb running MiXCR on the 5' RACE reads. The table has 95,000 or so distinct CDR3 sequences, under 9% seen once. This receptor was identified in a male donor with early-stage non-small cell lung cancer. This chain links TRBV2 with TRBJ2-3, with 12 nucleotides matching TRBD2. The specimen comprised PBMCs, sampled at surgery. CDR3 loop: CASSWTSGGTDTQYF. CDR3 nucleotide sequence: TGTGCCAGCAGTTGGACTAGCGGGGGCACAGATACGCAGTATTTT.